This TCR beta chain is from a study of CD8+CD57+ T cells in acquired aplastic anemia. In the study overall: DNA per sorted CD4+ or CD8+ sample ranged about 0.18 to 30 ug, averaging around 3 ug.

Patients chosen for sequencing had CD8+CD57+ cells that had expanded, as shown by flow cytometry. Patients had not yet gotten any therapy when their blood was taken for sampling. Genomic DNA constituted the template upon which TCR beta VDJ and CDR3 profiling was performed. TCRdb re-called the reads with MiXCR, one entry per CDR3 protein. This table has more than 250,000 distinct CDR3 sequences, 70% to 85% appearing once. Study-wide findings and caveats: There were approximately 27 CD8+ CDR3 sequences that occurred in both patients and controls.

Worth noting for this clonotype: As yet, its antigen is unknown.

This receptor was obtained from a human donor with aplastic anemia. Material for sequencing was sorted CD4+, CD8+, or CD8+CD57+ T cells (not recorded which) from PBMCs.

The CDR3 reads CASMSGEGGEAFF. In DNA, the CDR3 is TGTGCCAGCATGTCAGGGGAAGGGGGGGAAGCTTTCTTT. The chain couples TRBV6-4 to TRBJ1-1; D might be TRBD1 (6 bases). Germline assignment: CDR1 MRHNA and CDR2 SNTAGT. Trimming cost V 7 bases and J 8 bases, with 17 bases left between them. This CDR3 is 13 amino acids long.